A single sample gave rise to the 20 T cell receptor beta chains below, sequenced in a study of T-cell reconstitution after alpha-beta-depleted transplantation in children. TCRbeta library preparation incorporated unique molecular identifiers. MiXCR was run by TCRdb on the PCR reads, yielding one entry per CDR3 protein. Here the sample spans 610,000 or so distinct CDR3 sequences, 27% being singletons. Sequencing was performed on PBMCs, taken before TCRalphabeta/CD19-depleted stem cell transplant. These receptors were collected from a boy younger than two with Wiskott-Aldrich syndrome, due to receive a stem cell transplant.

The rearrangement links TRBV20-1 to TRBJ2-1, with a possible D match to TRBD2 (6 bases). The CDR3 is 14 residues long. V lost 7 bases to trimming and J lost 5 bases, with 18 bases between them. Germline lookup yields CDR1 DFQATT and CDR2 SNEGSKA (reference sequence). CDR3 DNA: TGCAGTGGGAGGGGACTTTTCAACCACAATGAGCAGTTCTTC. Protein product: CSGRGLFNHNEQFF.

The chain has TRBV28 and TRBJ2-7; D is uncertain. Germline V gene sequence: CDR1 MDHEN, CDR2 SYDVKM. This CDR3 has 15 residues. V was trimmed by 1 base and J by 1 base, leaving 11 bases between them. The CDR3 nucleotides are TGTGCCAGCAGTTTATCGGTGGGCCAGTCCTACGAGCAGTACTTC. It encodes CASSLSVGQSYEQYF.

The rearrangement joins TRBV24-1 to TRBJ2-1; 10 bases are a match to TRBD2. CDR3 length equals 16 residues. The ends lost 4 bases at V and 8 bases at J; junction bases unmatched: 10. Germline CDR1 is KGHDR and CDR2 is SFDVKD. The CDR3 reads CATSDPKAGGPDEQFF. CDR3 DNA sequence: TGTGCCACCAGTGACCCTAAAGCGGGAGGGCCCGATGAGCAGTTCTTC.

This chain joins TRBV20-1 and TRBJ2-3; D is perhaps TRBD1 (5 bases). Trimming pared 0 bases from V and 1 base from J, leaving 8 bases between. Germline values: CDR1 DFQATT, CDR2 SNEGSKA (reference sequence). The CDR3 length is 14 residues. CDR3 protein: CSAREGHRTDTQYF. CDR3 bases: TGCAGTGCTAGAGAGGGGCACCGCACAGATACGCAGTATTTT.

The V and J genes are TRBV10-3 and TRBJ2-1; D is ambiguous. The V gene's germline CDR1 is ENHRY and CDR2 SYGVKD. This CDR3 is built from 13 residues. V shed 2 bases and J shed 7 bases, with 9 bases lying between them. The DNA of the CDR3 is TGTGCCATCAGTGAGAAACTCCCGAATGAGCAGTTCTTC. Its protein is CAISEKLPNEQFF.

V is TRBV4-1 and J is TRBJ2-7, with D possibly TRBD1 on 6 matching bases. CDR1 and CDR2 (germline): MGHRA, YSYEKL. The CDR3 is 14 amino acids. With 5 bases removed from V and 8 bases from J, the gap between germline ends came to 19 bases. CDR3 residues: CASSARRDTLQQYF. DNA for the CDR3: TGCGCCAGCAGCGCTCGCCGGGACACCCTTCAGCAGTACTTC.

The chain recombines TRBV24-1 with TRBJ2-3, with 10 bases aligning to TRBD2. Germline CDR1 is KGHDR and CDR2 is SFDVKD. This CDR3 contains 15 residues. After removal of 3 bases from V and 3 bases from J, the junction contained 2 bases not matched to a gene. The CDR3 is CATSDSGRVTDTQYF. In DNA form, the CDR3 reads TGTGCCACCAGTGATAGCGGGAGGGTAACAGATACGCAGTATTTT.

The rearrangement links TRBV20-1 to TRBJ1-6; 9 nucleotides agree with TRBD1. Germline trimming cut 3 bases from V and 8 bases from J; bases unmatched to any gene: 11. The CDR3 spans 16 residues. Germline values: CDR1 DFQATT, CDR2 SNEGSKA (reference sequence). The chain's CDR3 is CSARGLDRGRHSPLHF. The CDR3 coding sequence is TGCAGTGCTAGGGGGCTGGACAGGGGACGGCATTCACCCCTCCACTTT.

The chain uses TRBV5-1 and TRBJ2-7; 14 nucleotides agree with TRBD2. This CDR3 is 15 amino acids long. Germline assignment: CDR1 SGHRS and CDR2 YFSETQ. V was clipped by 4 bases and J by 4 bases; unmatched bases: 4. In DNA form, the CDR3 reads TGCGCCAGCAGCAAGGGACTAGCGGGAGAGTACGAGCAGTACTTC. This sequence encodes CASSKGLAGEYEQYF.

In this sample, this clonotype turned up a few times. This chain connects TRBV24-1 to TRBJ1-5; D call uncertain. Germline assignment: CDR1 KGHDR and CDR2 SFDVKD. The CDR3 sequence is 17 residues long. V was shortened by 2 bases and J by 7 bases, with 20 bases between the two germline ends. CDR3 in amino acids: CATSDSVIVGKDQPQHF. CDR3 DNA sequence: TGTGCCACCAGTGATTCCGTGATAGTGGGTAAGGACCAGCCCCAGCATTTT.

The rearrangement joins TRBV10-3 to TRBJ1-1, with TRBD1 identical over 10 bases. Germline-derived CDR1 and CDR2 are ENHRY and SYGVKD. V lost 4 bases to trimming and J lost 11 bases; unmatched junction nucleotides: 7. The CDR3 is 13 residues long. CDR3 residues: CAISASGTGDAFF. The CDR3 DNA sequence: TGTGCCATCAGTGCATCCGGGACAGGGGACGCTTTCTTT.

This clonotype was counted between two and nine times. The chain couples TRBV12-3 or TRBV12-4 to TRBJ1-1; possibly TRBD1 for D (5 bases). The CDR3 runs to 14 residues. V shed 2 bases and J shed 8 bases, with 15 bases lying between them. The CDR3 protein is CASSLKWGTTEAFF. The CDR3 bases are TGTGCCAGCAGTTTAAAATGGGGGACTACGGAAGCTTTCTTT.

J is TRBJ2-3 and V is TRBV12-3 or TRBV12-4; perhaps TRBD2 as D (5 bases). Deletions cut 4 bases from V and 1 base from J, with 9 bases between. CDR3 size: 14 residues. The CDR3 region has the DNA TGTGCCAGCAGTTACCCGCGGGGCACAGATACGCAGTATTTT. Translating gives CASSYPRGTDTQYF.

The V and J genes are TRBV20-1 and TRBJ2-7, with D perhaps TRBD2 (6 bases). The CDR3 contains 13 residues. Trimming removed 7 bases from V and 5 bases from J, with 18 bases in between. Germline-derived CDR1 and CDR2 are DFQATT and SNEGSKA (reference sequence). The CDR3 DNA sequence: TGCAGTGGTACGCCCCAGGGAGGTCACGAGCAGTACTTC. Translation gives CSGTPQGGHEQYF.

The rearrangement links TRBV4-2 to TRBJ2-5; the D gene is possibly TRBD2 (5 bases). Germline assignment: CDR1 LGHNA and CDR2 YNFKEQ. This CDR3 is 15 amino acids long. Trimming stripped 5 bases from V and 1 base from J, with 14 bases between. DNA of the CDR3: TGTGCCAGCAGCACTCATTTAGCGACCCAAGAGACCCAGTACTTC. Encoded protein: CASSTHLATQETQYF.

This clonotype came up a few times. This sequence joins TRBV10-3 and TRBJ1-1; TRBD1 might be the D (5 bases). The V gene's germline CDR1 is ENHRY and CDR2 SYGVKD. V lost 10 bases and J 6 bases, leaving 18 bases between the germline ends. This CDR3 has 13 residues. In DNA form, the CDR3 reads TGTGCCACCACCAACAATAGGGACGCTGAAGCTTTCTTT. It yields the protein CATTNNRDAEAFF.

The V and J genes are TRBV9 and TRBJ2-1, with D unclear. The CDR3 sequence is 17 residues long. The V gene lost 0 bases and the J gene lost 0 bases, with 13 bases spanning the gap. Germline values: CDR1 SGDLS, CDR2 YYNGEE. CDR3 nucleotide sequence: TGTGCCAGCAGCGTAGAAGTTGAGCAGAACTCCTACAATGAGCAGTTCTTC. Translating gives CASSVEVEQNSYNEQFF.

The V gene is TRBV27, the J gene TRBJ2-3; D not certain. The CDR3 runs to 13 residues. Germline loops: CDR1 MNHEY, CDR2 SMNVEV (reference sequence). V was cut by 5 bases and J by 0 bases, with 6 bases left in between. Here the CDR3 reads CASSGPSTDTQYF. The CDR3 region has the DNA TGTGCCAGCAGTGGTCCTAGCACAGATACGCAGTATTTT.

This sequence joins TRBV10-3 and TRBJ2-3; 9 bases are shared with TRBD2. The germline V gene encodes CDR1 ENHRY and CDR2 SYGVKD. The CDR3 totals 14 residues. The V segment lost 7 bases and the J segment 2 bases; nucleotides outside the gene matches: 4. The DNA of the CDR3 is TGTGCCATCACCAGCGGGAGGACCACAGATACGCAGTATTTT. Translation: CAITSGRTTDTQYF.

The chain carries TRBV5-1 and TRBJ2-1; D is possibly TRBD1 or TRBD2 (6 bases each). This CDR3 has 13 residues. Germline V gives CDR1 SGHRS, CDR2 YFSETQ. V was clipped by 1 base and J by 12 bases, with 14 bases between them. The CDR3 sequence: CASSLIRGVRQFF. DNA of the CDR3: TGCGCCAGCAGCTTGATTAGGGGGGTACGGCAGTTCTTC.